The sequence of this T cell receptor (beta chain) was determined in a study of T cell responses to AZD1222 COVID-19 vaccine. Germline V gene lookup returns CDR1 SGHRS and CDR2 YFSETQ. There are 15 residues in the CDR3. V shed 3 bases, J shed 0 bases, and the junction held 3 bases outside the gene matches. Here immunoSEQ multiplex PCR was the method, and the copy in TCRdb shows in-frame clones only, minus some. The sample consists of more than 55,000 clones, 70% to 80% of them appearing once. The sequences come from peripheral blood, collected 28 days after the second AZD1222 dose. The TCR sequence derives from an adult who received the AZD1222 COVID-19 vaccine. The chain employs TRBV5-1 and TRBJ1-1; TRBD1 aligns across 9 bases. In nucleotides, the CDR3 is TGCGCCAGCAGCTCGACAGGGGGGATGAACACTGAAGCTTTCTTT. Encoded protein: CASSSTGGMNTEAFF.